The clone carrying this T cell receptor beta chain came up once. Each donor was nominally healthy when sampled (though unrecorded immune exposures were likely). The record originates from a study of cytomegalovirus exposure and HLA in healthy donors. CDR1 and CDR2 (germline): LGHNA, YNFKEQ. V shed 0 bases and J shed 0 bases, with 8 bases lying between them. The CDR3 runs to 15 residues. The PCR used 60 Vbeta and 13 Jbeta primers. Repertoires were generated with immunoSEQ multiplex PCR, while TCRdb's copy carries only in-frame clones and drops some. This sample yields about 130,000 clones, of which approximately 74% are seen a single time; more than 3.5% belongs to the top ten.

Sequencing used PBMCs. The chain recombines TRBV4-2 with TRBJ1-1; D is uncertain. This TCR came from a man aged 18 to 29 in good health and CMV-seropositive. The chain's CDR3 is CASSQEESMNTEAFF. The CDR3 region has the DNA TGTGCCAGCAGCCAAGAAGAGAGCATGAACACTGAAGCTTTCTTT.